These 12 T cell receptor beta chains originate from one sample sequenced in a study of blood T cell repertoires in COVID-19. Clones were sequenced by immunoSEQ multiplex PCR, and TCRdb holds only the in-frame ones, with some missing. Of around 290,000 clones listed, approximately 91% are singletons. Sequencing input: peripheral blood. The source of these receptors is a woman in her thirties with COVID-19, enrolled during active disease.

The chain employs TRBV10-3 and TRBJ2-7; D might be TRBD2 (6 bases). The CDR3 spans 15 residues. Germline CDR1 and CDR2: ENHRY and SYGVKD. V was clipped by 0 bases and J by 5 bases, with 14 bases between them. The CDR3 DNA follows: TGTGCCATCAGTGAGTCGAATATAGGGACTCACGAGCAGTACTTC. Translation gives CAISESNIGTHEQYF.

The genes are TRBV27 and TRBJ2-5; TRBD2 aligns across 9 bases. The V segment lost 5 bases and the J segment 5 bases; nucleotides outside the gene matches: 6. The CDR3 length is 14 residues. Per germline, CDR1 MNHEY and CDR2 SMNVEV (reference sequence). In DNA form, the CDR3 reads TGTGCCAGCAGTCTAGGGACTAGCTGGGAGACCCAGTACTTC. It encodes CASSLGTSWETQYF.

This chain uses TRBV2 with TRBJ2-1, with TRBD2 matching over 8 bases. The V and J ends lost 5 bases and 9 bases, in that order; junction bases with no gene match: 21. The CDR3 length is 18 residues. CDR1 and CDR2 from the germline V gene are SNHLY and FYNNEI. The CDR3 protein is CASSPTGTSGVGSGEQFF. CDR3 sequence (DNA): TGTGCCAGCAGTCCTACCGGGACTAGTGGGGTCGGTTCCGGTGAGCAGTTCTTC. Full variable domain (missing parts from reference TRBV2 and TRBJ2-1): EPEVTQTPSHQVTQMGQEVILRCVPISNHLYFYWYRQILGQKVEFLVSFYNNEISEKSEIFDDQFSVERPDGSNFTLKIRSTKLEDSAMYFCASSPTGTSGVGSGEQFFGPGTRLTVL.

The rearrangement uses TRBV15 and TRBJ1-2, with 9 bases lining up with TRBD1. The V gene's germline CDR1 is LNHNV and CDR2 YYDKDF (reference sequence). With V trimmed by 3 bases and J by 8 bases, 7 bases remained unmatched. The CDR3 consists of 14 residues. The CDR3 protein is CATSRGGQGGGYTF. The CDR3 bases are TGTGCCACCAGCAGGGGGGGACAGGGCGGAGGCTACACCTTC.

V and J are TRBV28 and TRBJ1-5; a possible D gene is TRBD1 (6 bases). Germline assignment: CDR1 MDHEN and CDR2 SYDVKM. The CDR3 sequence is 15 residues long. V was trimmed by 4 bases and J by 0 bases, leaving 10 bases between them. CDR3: CASSSTGPSNQPQHF. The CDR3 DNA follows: TGTGCCAGCAGTTCGACAGGACCTAGCAATCAGCCCCAGCATTTT.

CDR3 loop: CASSWGAGGETQYF. The CDR3 region has the DNA TGTGCCAGCAGCTGGGGGGCGGGAGGTGAGACCCAGTACTTC. The rearrangement uses TRBV7-9 and TRBJ2-5; TRBD2 matches 8 bases. Trimming at V came to 4 bases and at J to 5 bases, leaving 6 bases not matched to a gene. This CDR3 is 14 amino acids long. CDR1 is SEHNR and CDR2 is FQNEAQ in the germline V gene (reference sequence).

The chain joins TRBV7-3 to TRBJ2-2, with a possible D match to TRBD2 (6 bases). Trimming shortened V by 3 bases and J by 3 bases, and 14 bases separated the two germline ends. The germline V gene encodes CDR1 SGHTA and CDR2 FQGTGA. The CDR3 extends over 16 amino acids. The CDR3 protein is CASSFRGGTYTGELFF. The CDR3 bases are TGTGCCAGCAGCTTCCGTGGCGGGACGTACACCGGGGAGCTGTTTTTT.

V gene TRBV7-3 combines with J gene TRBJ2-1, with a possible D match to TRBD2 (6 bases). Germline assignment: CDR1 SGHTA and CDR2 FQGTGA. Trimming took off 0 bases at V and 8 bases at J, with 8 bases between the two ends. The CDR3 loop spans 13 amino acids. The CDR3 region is CASSLTGRHEQFF. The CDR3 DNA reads TGTGCCAGCAGCTTAACTGGGAGGCATGAGCAGTTCTTC. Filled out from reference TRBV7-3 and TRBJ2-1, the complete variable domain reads GAGVSQTPSNKVTEKGKYVELRCDPISGHTALYWYRQSLGQGPEFLIYFQGTGAADDSGLPNDRFFAVRPEGSVSTLKIQRTERGDSAVYLCASSLTGRHEQFFGPGTRLTVL.

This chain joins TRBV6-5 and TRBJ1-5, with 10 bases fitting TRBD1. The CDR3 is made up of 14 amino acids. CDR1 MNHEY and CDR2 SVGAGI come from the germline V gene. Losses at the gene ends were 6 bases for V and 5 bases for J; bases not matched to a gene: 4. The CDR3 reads CASSGTGAYQPQHF. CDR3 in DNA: TGTGCCAGCAGCGGGACAGGGGCTTATCAGCCCCAGCATTTT.

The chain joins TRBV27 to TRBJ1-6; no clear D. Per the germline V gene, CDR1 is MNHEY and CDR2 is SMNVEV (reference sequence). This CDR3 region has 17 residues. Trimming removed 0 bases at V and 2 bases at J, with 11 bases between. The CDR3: CASSLSNGVAYNSPLHF. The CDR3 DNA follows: TGTGCCAGCAGTTTATCCAACGGGGTGGCCTATAATTCACCCCTCCACTTT.

The CDR3 region has the DNA TGTGCCAGCAGCTATGGACAGGGGAGCACAGATACGCAGTATTTT. Translation: CASSYGQGSTDTQYF. V and J are TRBV5-5 and TRBJ2-3; TRBD1 matches at 9 bases. The ends lost 3 bases at V and 0 bases at J; junction bases unmatched: 2. The CDR3 length is 15 residues. Looked up from germline, CDR1 is SGHKS and CDR2 is YYEKEE (reference sequence).

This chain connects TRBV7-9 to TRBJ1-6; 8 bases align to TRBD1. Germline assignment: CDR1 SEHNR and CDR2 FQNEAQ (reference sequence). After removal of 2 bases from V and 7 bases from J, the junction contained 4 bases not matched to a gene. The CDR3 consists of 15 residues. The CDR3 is CASSLSGQGNSPLHF. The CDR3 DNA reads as TGTGCCAGCAGCTTAAGTGGACAGGGAAATTCACCCCTCCACTTT.